The clone carrying this T cell receptor (beta chain) occurred a few times. The antigen is unknown. The sample is drawn from a study of T cell repertoires in cytomegalovirus infection. Study-level background: CMV epitopes, recently identified HLA-C-restricted and well-studied HLA-B-restricted, were used.

TCRdb used MiXCR to reprocess the reads, holding one entry per CDR3 protein. The table includes about 770,000 distinct CDR3 sequences, around 29% detected once. The study's findings and limits: Identification of carriers of CMV plus the relevant HLA was achieved through cumulative public TCR beta family frequency.

The receptor was isolated from a human donor in good health (CMV status not recorded). Some clones in this sample may be carry-over from other donors' samples. Sequenced here: cultured CD8+ T cells from PBMCs, sampled from culture after CMV antigen stimulation.

The CDR3 DNA sequence: TGCGCCAGCAGCCAAGGTCCAGGGCTAGCCAAAAACATTCAGTACTTC. Protein sequence: CASSQGPGLAKNIQYF. This chain uses TRBV4-3 with TRBJ2-4; D is possibly TRBD1 (5 bases). The germline V and J ends were trimmed by 1 base and 0 bases, with 10 bases remaining between them. Looked up from germline, CDR1 is LGHNA and CDR2 is YSLEER. CDR3 length: 16 residues.